The rows below give T cell receptor beta chains drawn from one sample of a study of T-cell memory formation after mild COVID-19. Via MiXCR, TCRdb re-called the 5' RACE reads, giving one row per CDR3 protein. Of roughly 110,000 distinct CDR3 sequences in the sample, 13% to 15% were seen once. The sequenced sample was PBMCs or a T cell subset sorted from them (not recorded which). The receptor set was obtained from a man younger than 35 who had mild COVID-19 (a few samples of this study predate the infection). Cell type and time point are not known. CDR3s include the opening cysteine and the closing phenylalanine or tryptophan. The order of the fields is V gene, J gene, CDR3 length, D gene, clone size, CDR3 DNA, CDR3 protein. A D gene is named only where the DNA matches it firmly. The size of a clone is reported for some rows only, either as once, few or many, or as a class for expanded clones.

V: TRBV6-2/TRBV6-3; J: TRBJ2-3; length: 15; D: TRBD2; size: few; DNA: TGTGCCAGCAGTTACACGGGGGGTACCTTAGATACGCAGTATTTT; CDR3: CASSYTGGTLDTQYF
V: TRBV6-6; J: TRBJ2-7; length: 13; D: -; size: many; DNA: TGTGCCAGCAGTTACGCGGTCTCCTACGAGCAGTACTTC; CDR3: CASSYAVSYEQYF
V: TRBV12-3/TRBV12-4; J: TRBJ2-2; length: 15; D: -; size: many; DNA: TGTGCCAGCAGTTTAAGGCAACAGCTCACCGGGGAGCTGTTTTTT; CDR3: CASSLRQQLTGELFF
V: TRBV29-1; J: TRBJ2-1; length: 16; D: -; size: few; DNA: TGCAGCGTAGGAGCCCGGCGACAGGCTTACTACAATGAGCAGTTCTTC; CDR3: CSVGARRQAYYNEQFF
V: TRBV7-6; J: TRBJ2-1; length: 12; D: -; size: many; DNA: TGTGCCAGCAGCCGACTAGTAAATGAGCAGTTCTTC; CDR3: CASSRLVNEQFF
V: TRBV5-1; J: TRBJ1-1; length: 15; D: -; size: -; DNA: TGCGCCAGCAGCTTGGCCGGGGCGATGAACACTGAAGCTTTCTTT; CDR3: CASSLAGAMNTEAFF
V: TRBV20-1; J: TRBJ2-5; length: 13; D: TRBD1; size: -; DNA: TGCAGTGGAGTGAGGGGGACAGGAGAGACCCAGTACTTC; CDR3: CSGVRGTGETQYF
V: TRBV23-1; J: TRBJ2-7; length: 12; D: -; size: -; DNA: TGCGCCATCTGGGATCCAACCTACGAGCAGTACTTC; CDR3: CAIWDPTYEQYF
V: TRBV12-5; J: TRBJ2-2; length: 15; D: TRBD1; size: -; DNA: TGTGCTAGTGGGACCGACAGGGGGCTGTCCGGGGAGCTGTTTTTT; CDR3: CASGTDRGLSGELFF
V: TRBV15; J: TRBJ1-5; length: 14; D: -; size: few; DNA: TGTGCCACCACCCAAGTAGGGGGTCACCAGCCCCAGCATTTT; CDR3: CATTQVGGHQPQHF
V: TRBV3-1; J: TRBJ2-3; length: 17; D: TRBD2; size: few; DNA: TGTGCCAGCAGCGAAAGTAGCGGGGGGCCTAGCACAGATACGCAGTATTTT; CDR3: CASSESSGGPSTDTQYF